This T cell receptor (beta chain) was identified during a study of read filtering for tumor transcriptome and immune sequencing. Study summary: Revised staging placed eight or nine patients in R-ISS I, about 17 in II, six or seven in III. TCR-mapped reads were about 3.5 to 10.27 million with IR-seq versus about 80 to 1273 with RNA-seq.

The library was built from about 400 ng RNA with molecular barcoded adaptors for alpha/delta and beta/gamma chains. TCRdb reanalysed the reads using MiXCR and keeps one entry per CDR3 protein. Of 8,500 to 9,500 distinct CDR3 sequences listed, 16% are singletons. This clonotype has ten or more counts. Its antigen is still unknown. Points from the study as a whole: Correlation between methods rose after single-read clonotypes were removed. Roughly 79% of IR-seq clonotypes had one read, totaling around 3.5% of reads; RNA-seq: roughly 76% and 46%.

Per the germline V gene, CDR1 is LNHNV and CDR2 is YYDKDF (reference sequence). With 0 bases clipped from V and 7 bases from J, the junction kept 10 bases outside the gene matches. CDR3 length: 17 residues. The clonotype comes from a donor aged 40 or over with multiple myeloma. The sequencing sample was made of a population of CD138-negative cells sorted from bone marrow. V usage is TRBV15 and J usage is TRBJ2-1; TRBD2 agrees at 9 bases. The CDR3 loop is CATSREVRLAVFNEQFF. The CDR3 DNA sequence: TGTGCCACCAGCAGAGAGGTGCGACTAGCGGTCTTTAATGAGCAGTTCTTC.